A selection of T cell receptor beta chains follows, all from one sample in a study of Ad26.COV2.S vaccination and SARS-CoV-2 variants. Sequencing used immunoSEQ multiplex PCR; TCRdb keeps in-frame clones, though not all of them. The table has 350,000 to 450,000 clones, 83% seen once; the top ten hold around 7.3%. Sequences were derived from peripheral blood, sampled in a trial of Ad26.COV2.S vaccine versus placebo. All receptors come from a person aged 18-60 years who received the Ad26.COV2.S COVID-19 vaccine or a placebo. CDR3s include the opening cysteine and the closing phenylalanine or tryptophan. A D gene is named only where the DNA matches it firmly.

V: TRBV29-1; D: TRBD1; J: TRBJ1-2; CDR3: CSAKDRGSVFGYTF
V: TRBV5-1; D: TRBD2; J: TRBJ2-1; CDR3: CASSRTSGVYNEQFF
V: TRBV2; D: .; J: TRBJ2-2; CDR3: CAGGLYTGELFF
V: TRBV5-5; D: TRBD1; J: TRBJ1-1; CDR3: CASSLQGAHTEAFF
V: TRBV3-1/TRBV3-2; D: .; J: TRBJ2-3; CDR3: CASSGRDTQYF
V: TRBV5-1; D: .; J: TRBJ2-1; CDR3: CASSLGNYNEQFF
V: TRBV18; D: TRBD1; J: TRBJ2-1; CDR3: CASSPPGLTGGDEQFF
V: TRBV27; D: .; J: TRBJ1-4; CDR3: CASSLLRTEKLFF
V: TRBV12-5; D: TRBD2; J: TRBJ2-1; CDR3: CASGVAGAGNEQFF
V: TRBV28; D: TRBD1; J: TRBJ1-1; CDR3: CASTPRGGQGAFF
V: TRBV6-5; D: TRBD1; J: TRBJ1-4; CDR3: CASLSRDREKLFF
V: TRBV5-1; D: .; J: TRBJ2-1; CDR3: CASSLVLSSYNEQFF
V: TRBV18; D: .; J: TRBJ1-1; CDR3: CASSPLENTEAFF
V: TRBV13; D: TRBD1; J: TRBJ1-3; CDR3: CASSLGRSGQGNTIYF
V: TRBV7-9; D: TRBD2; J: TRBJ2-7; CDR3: CASSFSGLAALYEQYF
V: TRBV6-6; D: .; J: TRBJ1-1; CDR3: CASSTGNTEAFF
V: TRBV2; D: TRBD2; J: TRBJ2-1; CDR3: CASSEGLAGTEQFF
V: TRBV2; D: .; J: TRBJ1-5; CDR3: CASSDAPRANQPQHF
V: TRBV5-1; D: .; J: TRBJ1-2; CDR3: CASSLSSLGDRGYTF
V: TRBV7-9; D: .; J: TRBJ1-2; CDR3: CASSPKGGVSYGYTF
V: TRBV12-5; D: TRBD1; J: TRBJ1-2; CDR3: CASGFGQGYGYTF
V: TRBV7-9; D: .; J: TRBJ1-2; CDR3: CASSSSGHYGYTF
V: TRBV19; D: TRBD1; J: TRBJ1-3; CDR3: CASHATGGGNTIYF
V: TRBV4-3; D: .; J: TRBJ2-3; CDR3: CASSQGVANPDTQYF
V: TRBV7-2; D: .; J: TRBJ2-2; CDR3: CASKGGGTGELFF
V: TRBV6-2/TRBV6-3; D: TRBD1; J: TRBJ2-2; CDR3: CASSIYRGNTGELFF
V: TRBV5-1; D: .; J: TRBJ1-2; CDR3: CASSPGHPRNGYTF
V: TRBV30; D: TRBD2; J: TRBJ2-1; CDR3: CAWSRGLAGVGEQFF
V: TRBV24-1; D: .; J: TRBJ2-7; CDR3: CATSEPNSSWLYF
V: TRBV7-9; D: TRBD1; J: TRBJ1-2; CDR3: CASSLVGDSYGYTF
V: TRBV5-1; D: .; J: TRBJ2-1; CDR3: CASSGGTPNSYNEQFF